This entry features one TCR beta chain sequence. Its antigen is still unknown. This record comes from a study of graft-versus-host responses after intestinal transplantation. Broader study findings: There were GvH clones found in recipient marrow, and some of them appeared first in ileum or blood. Declines in HvG clones occurring early post-transplant were associated with peak circulating GvH clone levels.

Germline assignment: CDR1 GTSNPN and CDR2 SVGIG (reference sequence). Trimming at V came to 3 bases and at J to 3 bases, leaving 5 bases not matched to a gene. CDR3 size: 14 residues. Profiled with immunoSEQ multiplex PCR; TCRdb holds only in-frame clones, not every one. The sample shows 9,600 or so clones, over 70% of them seen only once. Lamina propria and intraepithelial lymphocytes were released by processing graft tissue. This receptor was obtained from a human patient who received an intestinal transplant, so some T cells may come from the graft donor. The genes are TRBV30 and TRBJ2-7; 10 bases match TRBD1. Material: ileum tissue, obtained nearly 480 days after intestinal transplantation. Here the CDR3 reads CAWSPGTGDYEQYF. The DNA for the CDR3 is TGTGCCTGGAGCCCGGGGACAGGGGACTACGAGCAGTACTTC.